The entry below describes one TCR beta chain. By frequency, this clonotype is large (0.1 to 1%), with no count recorded. Its antigen is still unknown. Taken from the germline V gene, the CDR1 and CDR2 loops are MGHDK and SYGVNS. Measured from the cysteine to the phenylalanine, the CDR3 is 13 residues long. The coding DNA is unavailable. Density gradient separation was used to isolate peripheral blood mononuclear cells from buffy coats of healthy donors. Negative magnetic separation using EasySep or MojoSort CD8+ T cell isolation kits was how the study enriched total CD8+ T cells. For each subset, total RNA was extracted using an RNeasy Mini Kit from duplicate vials of more than 120,000 sorted CD8+ T cells. The PBMCs were used fresh or after being cryopreserved in fetal bovine serum with around 10% DMSO. CD8+ T cell subsets were sorted to purity by fluorescence-activated cell sorting on a FACSAria III.

The source of the sample is a study of human CD8 memory T cell subsets (dated by TCRdb to about 2020). About the full investigation: To assess how stem-like (TSTEM), progenitor exhausted-like (TPEX) and effector memory CD8+ T cell subsets are clonally related, the TCRbeta repertoires of these three subsets were compared. Five or six donors each provided TSTEM, TPEX and effector memory subsets, from which TCRbeta repertoires were obtained. The paper's findings and limits, for the study overall: Both stem-like subsets shared clonotypes with effector memory cells, but TSTEM and TPEX repertoires overlapped minimally, suggesting distinct antigen spectra. Based on Chao1 estimates, TSTEM subsets appeared to have greater repertoire diversity than TPEX subsets, which could potentially reflect a broader range of specificities. Similarly high normalized Shannon-Wiener diversity was shown by TSTEM and TPEX subsets, whereas comparatively lower diversity was seen in effector memory subsets. Sequencing was limited to TCRbeta chains, and the repertoire comparisons were based on about 6 donors analyzed with paired t-tests and Bonferroni correction.

The sequencer listed for this sample is NextSeq 550. A Human TCR Profiling Kit was used to prepare UMI-labeled 5' RACE TCRbeta libraries. Every TCRbeta library was prepared in parallel with an identical number of PCR cycles. Under the source paper's analysis protocol: The number of functional CDR3beta clonotypes in each TCRbeta library ranged from roughly 3,000 to 20,000. UMI extraction and consensus assembly used MIGEC 1.2.9, requiring at least three reads per UMI. MiXCR 3.0.3 was used to extract the in-frame CDR3beta repertoires. Diversity metrics were computed in VDJtools 1.2.1 after downsampling each sample to 42,000 randomly selected UMIs. For each sample pair, the repertoire overlap metrics D, R and F2 were calculated in VDJtools using the top 3,000 clones. TCRdb reprocessed the reads, so every CDR3 protein sequence counts as one entry and DNA is not shown. TCRdb, not the original authors, processed these V and J calls. This sample's table contains about 3,500 distinct CDR3 sequences. The ten largest account for around 33% of the sample.

Sequencing was done on a sample of CD8+ effector memory T cells (TEM) sorted from PBMCs. Reading the label with the study, this specimen's cell subset or site is: effector memory CD8 T cells, CCR7- CD45RO+ CD95+. This clonotype was sampled from a human donor in good health. The rearrangement joined TRBV25-1 to TRBJ1-1; as DNA is missing, the TRBD1 call by TCRdb cannot be tested. The CDR3 has the sequence CASKEGGGTEAFF. With the rest looked up from the reference TRBV25-1 and TRBJ1-1 genes rather than sequenced, the full variable domain is EADIYQTPRYLVIGTGKKITLECSQTMGHDKMYWYQQDPGMELHLIHYSYGVNSTEKGDLSSESTVSRIRTEHFPLTLESARPSHTSQYLCASKEGGGTEAFFGQGTRLTVV.